The clone carrying this T cell receptor beta chain was seen a few times. The antigen is unknown. Germline V gene lookup returns CDR1 SGHTA and CDR2 FQGNSA. Trimming took 3 bases from V and 5 from J; bases not matched to a gene: 1. This CDR3 spans 13 amino acids. The record originates from a study of cytomegalovirus exposure and HLA in healthy donors. Study background: Drawn from HLA-typed donors, about 85 million unique TCRs were held in an early data release.

PCR employed 60 Vbeta and 13 Jbeta primers. Per the original methods: Later, 80 million or so unique TCR beta chains were counted in an analysis, and some 11 million of them were shared. Clones were sequenced by immunoSEQ multiplex PCR, and TCRdb holds only the in-frame ones, with some missing. V, J and clone size are taken as reported in that table, and D and trimming were inferred from the DNA itself. The sample yields around 100,000 clones, around 9.1% seen once. Points from the study as a whole: Associated with cytomegalovirus, according to the listing, were about 160 TCR beta chains. Earlier analysis yielded a pattern in which most TCR beta V segments were productive about 90% or about 30% of the time.

The chain has TRBV7-2 and TRBJ2-7, with 10 nucleotides matching TRBD2. The sample comprised PBMCs. The sequence was obtained from a man aged 35 to 55 in good health and CMV-seropositive. CDR3 in DNA: TGTGCCAGCAGCTTGGGACTAGCGAACGAGCAGTACTTC. Translating it yields CASSLGLANEQYF.